The 21 T cell receptor beta chains reported below all come from one sample, sequenced in a study of T cell responses to AZD1222 COVID-19 vaccine. The method was immunoSEQ multiplex PCR; TCRdb's version includes in-frame clones alone and lacks a portion of them. Among 110,000 or so clones listed, around nine tenths were seen once. This sample comprised peripheral blood, obtained on day 0 of AZD1222 vaccination. These receptors were taken from an adult in good health.

The V call is TRBV29-1, the J call TRBJ2-1, with 7 bases aligning to TRBD2. CDR1 and CDR2 (germline): SQVTM, ANQGSEA. V lost 6 bases, J lost 8 bases, and 10 bases stayed unmatched. CDR3 length: 13 amino acids. The CDR3: CSVARRGDDEQFF. The CDR3 DNA is TGCAGCGTGGCCAGACGGGGGGACGATGAGCAGTTCTTC.

This clone showed up just a few times. The rearrangement joins TRBV21-1 to TRBJ2-1; the DNA was not used to check the table's D call, TRBD1. TRBV21-1 is flagged as a pseudogene. This CDR3 spans 16 amino acids. The chain's CDR3 is CASSKAAGPLYNEQFF. CDR3 DNA: TGTGCCAGCAGCAAAGCAGCTGGGCCCCTCTACAATGAGCAGTTCTTC.

This rearrangement joins TRBV6-2 or TRBV6-3 to TRBJ1-2, with D perhaps TRBD1 (5 bases). V was clipped by 6 bases and J by 8 bases, with 16 bases between them. This CDR3 region has 13 residues. Germline V CDR1 and CDR2: MNHEY, SVGEGT. CDR3 bases: TGTGCCAGCAGCCCAGGGATGTTCGGGGGCTACACCTTC. It specifies CASSPGMFGGYTF.

The chain links TRBV27 to TRBJ2-2; no clear D. The CDR3 extends over 12 amino acids. The germline gives CDR1 MNHEY, CDR2 SMNVEV (reference sequence). V dropped 3 bases and J dropped 8 bases, with 7 bases sitting between them. CDR3 residues: CASSFPPGELFF. In DNA, the CDR3 is TGTGCCAGCAGTTTCCCCCCAGGGGAGCTGTTTTTT.

The chain has TRBV5-1 and TRBJ2-7; D call uncertain. The V end was cut by 1 base, the J end by 5 bases, with 10 bases between. Germline CDR1 is SGHRS and CDR2 is YFSETQ. The CDR3 runs 13 residues. The CDR3 sequence: CASSLPPKDEQYF. The CDR3 DNA is TGCGCCAGCAGCTTGCCGCCTAAGGACGAGCAGTACTTC.

The rearrangement links TRBV4-3 to TRBJ2-3; D gene ambiguous. CDR1 and CDR2 (germline): LGHNA, YSLEER. V lost 0 bases and J 4 bases, leaving 14 bases between the germline ends. The CDR3 totals 16 residues. CDR3 nucleotides: TGCGCCAGCAGCCAAGATCTGGCCCTAGAGGCAGATACGCAGTATTTT. This sequence encodes CASSQDLALEADTQYF.

The chain recombines TRBV28 with TRBJ1-6, with TRBD1 matching 10 bases. The V and J ends lost 5 bases and 10 bases, in that order; junction bases with no gene match: 11. The CDR3 runs 16 residues. Germline values: CDR1 MDHEN, CDR2 SYDVKM. The CDR3 DNA is TGTGCCAGCAGTCTCCTAGGACAGGGGGATAGATCACCCCTCCACTTT. This encodes CASSLLGQGDRSPLHF.

The V and J genes are TRBV3-1 (or the pseudogene TRBV3-2) and TRBJ2-5; perhaps TRBD2 as D (5 bases). V was clipped by 4 bases and J by 5 bases, with 14 bases between them. The CDR3 loop spans 14 amino acids. Germline V gives CDR1 LGHDT, CDR2 YNNKEL (reference sequence). Here the CDR3 reads CASSLGLGRETQYF. The CDR3 bases are TGTGCCAGCAGCCTCGGACTGGGCAGGGAGACCCAGTACTTC.

The J gene is TRBJ1-4, the V gene TRBV4-1, with a weak D call TRBD1 (6 bases). The germline V and J ends were trimmed by 0 bases and 8 bases, with 13 bases remaining between them. Germline V gives CDR1 MGHRA, CDR2 YSYEKL. This CDR3 spans 15 amino acids. The CDR3 bases are TGCGCCAGCAGCCAAGAGGGGGCAAGCGGCGAAAAACTGTTTTTT. It specifies CASSQEGASGEKLFF.

V usage is TRBV27 and J usage is TRBJ1-1, with TRBD1 identical over 8 bases. In germline, CDR1 is MNHEY, CDR2 SMNVEV (reference sequence). V dropped 2 bases and J dropped 7; count of bases not matched to a gene: 3. The CDR3 spans 13 residues. The CDR3 loop is CASSLRTGYEAFF. Here the CDR3 DNA reads TGTGCCAGCAGTTTAAGGACAGGGTATGAAGCTTTCTTT.

V gene TRBV6-2 or TRBV6-3 combines with J gene TRBJ2-7, with no clear D. Germline V gene data show CDR1 as MNHEY and CDR2 as SVGEGT. This CDR3 contains 14 residues. The V end lost 6 bases, the J end lost 2 bases, and 14 bases lay between the germline ends. CDR3 coding DNA: TGTGCCAGCAGCACCCCTTTTGGGCCCTACGAGCAGTACTTC. Translation: CASSTPFGPYEQYF.

V usage is TRBV10-3 and J usage is TRBJ2-2; D unclear. The CDR3 contains 11 residues. V was clipped by 8 bases and J by 2 bases, with 3 bases between them. Germline CDR1 ENHRY, CDR2 SYGVKD. CDR3 nucleotide sequence: TGTGCCATCCAAAACACCGGGGAGCTGTTTTTT. Its translation: CAIQNTGELFF.

The chain links TRBV5-6 to TRBJ1-2; a possible D gene is TRBD1 (5 bases). This CDR3 region has 12 residues. Germline V lookup: CDR1 SGHDT, CDR2 YYEEEE. Trimming took off 5 bases at V and 7 bases at J, with 12 bases between the two ends. The CDR3 DNA follows: TGTGCCAGCAGTCAAAACAGGATTGGCTACACCTTC. Translation: CASSQNRIGYTF.

The gene calls are TRBV28 and TRBJ2-7, with 7 bases identical to TRBD1. This CDR3 contains 12 residues. V was pared by 7 bases and J by 3 bases, with 3 bases of the junction left unmatched. Germline-derived CDR1 and CDR2 are MDHEN and SYDVKM. CDR3 sequence reads: CASTRTGYEQYF. In DNA, the CDR3 is TGTGCCAGCACCCGGACAGGCTACGAGCAGTACTTC.

The V and J genes are TRBV30 and TRBJ1-1; D uncertain. V dropped 1 base and J dropped 7 bases, with 19 bases sitting between them. Germline assignment: CDR1 GTSNPN and CDR2 SVGIG (reference sequence). The CDR3 sequence is 15 residues long. CDR3: CAWSECTDHGDEAFF. DNA of the CDR3: TGTGCCTGGAGTGAATGTACGGACCATGGTGATGAAGCTTTCTTT.

This chain uses TRBV3-1 (or the pseudogene TRBV3-2) with TRBJ1-2, with D perhaps matching TRBD1 (5 bases). Germline loops: CDR1 LGHDT, CDR2 YNNKEL (reference sequence). The CDR3 sequence is 15 residues long. Trimming removed 4 bases at V and 4 bases at J, with 16 bases between. CDR3 DNA: TGTGCCAGCAGCCGTGCCTGGCAGGGCGGCTATGGCTACACCTTC. It specifies CASSRAWQGGYGYTF.

Only one count was recorded for this clone. The chain combines TRBV7-2 with TRBJ2-7; D is uncertain. The CDR3 is made up of 13 amino acids. V was cut by 1 base and J by 3 bases, with 7 bases left in between. Germline CDR1 and CDR2: SGHTA and FQGNSA. CDR3 region: CASSLGFGYEQYF. In DNA, the CDR3 is TGTGCCAGCAGCTTAGGATTCGGCTACGAGCAGTACTTC.

The chain joins TRBV28 to TRBJ2-1, with D unclear. Trimming removed 4 bases from V and 1 base from J, with 11 bases in between. The CDR3 length is 15 residues. Germline V CDR1 and CDR2: MDHEN, SYDVKM. The CDR3 loop is CASSSLYGSYNEQFF. The CDR3 DNA is TGTGCCAGCAGTTCTCTCTATGGGTCCTACAATGAGCAGTTCTTC.

Only one count was recorded for this clone. The rearrangement links TRBV5-1 to TRBJ2-2; 8 positions agree with TRBD1. V lost 4 bases to trimming and J lost 4 bases; unmatched junction nucleotides: 3. The CDR3 runs to 14 residues. The V gene's germline CDR1 is SGHRS and CDR2 YFSETQ. The CDR3 DNA reads TGCGCCAGCAGCCCAGGACAGGGCACCGGGGAGCTGTTTTTT. It is translated as CASSPGQGTGELFF.

The rearrangement links TRBV20-1 to TRBJ2-4; 10 bases are shared with TRBD2. From germline, CDR1 is DFQATT and CDR2 SNEGSKA (reference sequence). J gave up 7 bases and V 3 bases, and 6 bases lay outside the gene matches. The CDR3 totals 14 residues. The chain's CDR3 is CSASRASGSNIQYF. The DNA for the CDR3 is TGCAGTGCTAGTCGGGCTAGCGGGAGTAACATTCAGTACTTC.

CDR3 sequence: CASSKLAGGVNEQFF. CDR3 nucleotide sequence: TGTGCCAGCAGTAAACTAGCGGGAGGGGTCAATGAGCAGTTCTTC. The chain combines TRBV27 with TRBJ2-1, with 13 bases identical to TRBD2. The CDR3 covers 15 residues. Germline loops: CDR1 MNHEY, CDR2 SMNVEV (reference sequence). J lost 6 bases, V lost 5 bases, and 4 bases had no gene match.